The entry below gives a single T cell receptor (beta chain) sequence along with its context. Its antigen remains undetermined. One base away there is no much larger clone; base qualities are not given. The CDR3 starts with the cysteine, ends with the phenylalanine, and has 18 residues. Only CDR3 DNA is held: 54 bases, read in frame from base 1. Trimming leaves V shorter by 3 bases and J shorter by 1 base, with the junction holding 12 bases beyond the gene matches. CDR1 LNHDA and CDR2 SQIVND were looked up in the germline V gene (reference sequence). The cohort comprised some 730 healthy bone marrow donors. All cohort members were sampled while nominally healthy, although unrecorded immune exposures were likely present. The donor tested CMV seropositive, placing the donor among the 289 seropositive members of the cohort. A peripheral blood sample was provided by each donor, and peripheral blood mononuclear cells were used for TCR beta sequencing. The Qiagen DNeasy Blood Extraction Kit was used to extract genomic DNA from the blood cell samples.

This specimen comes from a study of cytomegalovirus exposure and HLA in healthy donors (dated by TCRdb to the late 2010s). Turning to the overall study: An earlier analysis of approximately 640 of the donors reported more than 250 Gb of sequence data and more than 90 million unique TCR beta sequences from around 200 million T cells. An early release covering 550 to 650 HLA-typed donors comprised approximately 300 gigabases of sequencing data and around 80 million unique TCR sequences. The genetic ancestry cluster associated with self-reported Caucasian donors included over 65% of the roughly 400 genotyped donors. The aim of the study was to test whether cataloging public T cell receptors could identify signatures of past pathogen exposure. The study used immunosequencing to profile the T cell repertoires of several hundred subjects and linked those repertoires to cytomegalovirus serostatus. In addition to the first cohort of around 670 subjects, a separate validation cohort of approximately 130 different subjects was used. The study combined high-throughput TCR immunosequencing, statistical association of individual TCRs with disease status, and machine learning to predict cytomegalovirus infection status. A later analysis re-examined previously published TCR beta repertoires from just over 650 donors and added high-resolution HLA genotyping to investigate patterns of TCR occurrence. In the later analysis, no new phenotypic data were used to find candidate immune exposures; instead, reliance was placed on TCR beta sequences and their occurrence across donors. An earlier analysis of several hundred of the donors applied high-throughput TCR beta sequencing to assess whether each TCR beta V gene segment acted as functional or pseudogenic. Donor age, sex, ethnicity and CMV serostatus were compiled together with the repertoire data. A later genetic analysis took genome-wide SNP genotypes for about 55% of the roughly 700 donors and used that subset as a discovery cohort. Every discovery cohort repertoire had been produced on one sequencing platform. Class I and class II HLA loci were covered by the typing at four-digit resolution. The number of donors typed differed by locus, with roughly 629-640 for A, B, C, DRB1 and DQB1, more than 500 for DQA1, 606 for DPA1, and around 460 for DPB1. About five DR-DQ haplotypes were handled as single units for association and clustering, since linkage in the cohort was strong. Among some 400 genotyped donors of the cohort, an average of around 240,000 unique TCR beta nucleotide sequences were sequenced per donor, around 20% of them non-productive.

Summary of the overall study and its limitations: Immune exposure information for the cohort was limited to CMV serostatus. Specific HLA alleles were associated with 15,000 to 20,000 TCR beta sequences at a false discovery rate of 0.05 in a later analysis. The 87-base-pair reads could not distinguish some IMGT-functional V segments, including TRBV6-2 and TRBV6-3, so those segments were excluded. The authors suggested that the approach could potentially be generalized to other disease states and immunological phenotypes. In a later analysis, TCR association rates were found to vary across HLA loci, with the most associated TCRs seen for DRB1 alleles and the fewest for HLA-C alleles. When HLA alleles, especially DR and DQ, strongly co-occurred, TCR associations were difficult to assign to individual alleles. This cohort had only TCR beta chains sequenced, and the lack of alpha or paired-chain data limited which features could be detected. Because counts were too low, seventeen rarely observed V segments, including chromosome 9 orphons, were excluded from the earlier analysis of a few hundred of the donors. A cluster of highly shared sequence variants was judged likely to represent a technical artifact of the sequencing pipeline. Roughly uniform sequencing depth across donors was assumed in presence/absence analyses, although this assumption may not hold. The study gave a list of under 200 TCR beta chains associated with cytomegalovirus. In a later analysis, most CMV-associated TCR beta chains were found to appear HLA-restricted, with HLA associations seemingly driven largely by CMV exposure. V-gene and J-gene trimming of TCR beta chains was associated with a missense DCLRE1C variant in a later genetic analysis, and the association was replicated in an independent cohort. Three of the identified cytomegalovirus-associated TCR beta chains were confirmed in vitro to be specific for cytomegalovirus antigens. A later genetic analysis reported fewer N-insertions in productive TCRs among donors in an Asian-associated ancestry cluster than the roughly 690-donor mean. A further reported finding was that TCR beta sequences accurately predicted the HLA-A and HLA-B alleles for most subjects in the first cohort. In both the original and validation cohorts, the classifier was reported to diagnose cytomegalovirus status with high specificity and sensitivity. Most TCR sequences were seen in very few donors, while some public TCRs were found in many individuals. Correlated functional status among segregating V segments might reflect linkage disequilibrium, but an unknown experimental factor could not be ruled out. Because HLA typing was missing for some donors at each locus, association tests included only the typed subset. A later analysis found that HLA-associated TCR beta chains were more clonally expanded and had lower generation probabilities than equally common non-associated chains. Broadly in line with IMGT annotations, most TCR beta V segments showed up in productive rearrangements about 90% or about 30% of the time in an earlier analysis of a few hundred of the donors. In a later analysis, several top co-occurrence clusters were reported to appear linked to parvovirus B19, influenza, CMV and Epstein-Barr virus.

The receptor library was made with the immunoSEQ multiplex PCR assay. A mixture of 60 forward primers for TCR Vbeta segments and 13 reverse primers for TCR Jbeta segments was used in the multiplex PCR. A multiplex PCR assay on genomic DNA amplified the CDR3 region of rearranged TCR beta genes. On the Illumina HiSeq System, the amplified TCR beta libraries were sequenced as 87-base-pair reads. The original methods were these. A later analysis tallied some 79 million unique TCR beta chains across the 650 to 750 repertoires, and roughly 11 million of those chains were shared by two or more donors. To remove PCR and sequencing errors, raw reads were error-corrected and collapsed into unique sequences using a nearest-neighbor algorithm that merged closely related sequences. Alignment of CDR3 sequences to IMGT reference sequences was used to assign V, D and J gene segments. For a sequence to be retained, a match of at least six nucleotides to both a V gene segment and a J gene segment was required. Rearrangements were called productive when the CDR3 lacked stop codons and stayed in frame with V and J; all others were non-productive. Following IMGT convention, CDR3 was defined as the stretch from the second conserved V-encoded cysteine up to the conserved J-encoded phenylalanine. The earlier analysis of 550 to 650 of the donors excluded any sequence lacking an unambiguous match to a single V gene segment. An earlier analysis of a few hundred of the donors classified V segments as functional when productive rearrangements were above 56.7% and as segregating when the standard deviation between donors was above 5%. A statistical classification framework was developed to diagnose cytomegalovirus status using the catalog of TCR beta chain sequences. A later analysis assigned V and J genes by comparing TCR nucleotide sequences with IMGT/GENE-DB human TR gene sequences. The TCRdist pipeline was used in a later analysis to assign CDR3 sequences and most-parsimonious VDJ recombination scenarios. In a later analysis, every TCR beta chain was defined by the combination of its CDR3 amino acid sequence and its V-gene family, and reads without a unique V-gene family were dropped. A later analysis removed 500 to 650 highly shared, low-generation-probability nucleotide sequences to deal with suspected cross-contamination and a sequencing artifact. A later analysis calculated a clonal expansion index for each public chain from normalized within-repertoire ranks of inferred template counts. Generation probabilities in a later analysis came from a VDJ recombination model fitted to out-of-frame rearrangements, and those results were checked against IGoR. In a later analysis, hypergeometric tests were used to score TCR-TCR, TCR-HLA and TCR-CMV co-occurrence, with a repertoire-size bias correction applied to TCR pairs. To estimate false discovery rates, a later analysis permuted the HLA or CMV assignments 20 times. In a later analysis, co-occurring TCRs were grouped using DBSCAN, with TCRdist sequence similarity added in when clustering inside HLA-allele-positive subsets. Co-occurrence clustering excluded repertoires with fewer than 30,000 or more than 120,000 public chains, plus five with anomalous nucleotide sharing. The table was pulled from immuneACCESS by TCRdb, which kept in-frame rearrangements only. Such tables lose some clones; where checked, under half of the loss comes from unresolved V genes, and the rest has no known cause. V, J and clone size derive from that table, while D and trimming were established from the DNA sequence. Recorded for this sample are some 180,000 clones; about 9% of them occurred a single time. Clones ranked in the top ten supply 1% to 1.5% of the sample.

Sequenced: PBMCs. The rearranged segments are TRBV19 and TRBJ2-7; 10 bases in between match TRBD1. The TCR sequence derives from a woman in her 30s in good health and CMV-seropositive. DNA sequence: TGTGCCAGTAGTATCCGGTTTCGACAGGGGGCGTTTTCCTACGAGCAGTACTTC. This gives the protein CASSIRFRQGAFSYEQYF. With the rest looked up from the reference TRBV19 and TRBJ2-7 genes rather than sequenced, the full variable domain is DGGITQSPKYLFRKEGQNVTLSCEQNLNHDAMYWYRQDPGQGLRLIYYSQIVNDFQKGDIAEGYSVSREKKESFPLTVTSAQKNPTAFYLCASSIRFRQGAFSYEQYFGPGTRLTVT.